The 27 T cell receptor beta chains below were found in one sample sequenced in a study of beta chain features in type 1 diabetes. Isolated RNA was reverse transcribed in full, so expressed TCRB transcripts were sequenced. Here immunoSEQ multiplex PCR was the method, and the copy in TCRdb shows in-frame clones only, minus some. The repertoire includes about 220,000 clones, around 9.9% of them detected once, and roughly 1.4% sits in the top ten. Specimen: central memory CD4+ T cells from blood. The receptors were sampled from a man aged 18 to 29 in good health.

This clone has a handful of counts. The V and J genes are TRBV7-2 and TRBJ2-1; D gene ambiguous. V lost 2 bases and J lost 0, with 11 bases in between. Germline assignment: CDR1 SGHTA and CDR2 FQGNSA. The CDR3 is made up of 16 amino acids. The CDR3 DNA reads TGTGCCAGCAGCTTACCCAGCGCGAGCTCCTACAATGAGCAGTTCTTC. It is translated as CASSLPSASSYNEQFF. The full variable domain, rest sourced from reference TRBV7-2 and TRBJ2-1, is GAGVSQSPSNKVTEKGKDVELRCDPISGHTALYWYRQSLGQGLEFLIYFQGNSAPDKSGLPSDRFSAERTGGSVSTLTIQRTQQEDSAVYLCASSLPSASSYNEQFFGPGTRLTVL.

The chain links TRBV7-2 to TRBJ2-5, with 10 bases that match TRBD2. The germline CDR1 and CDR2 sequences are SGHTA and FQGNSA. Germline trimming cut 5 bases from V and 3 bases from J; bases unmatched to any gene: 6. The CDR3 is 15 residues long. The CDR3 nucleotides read TGTGCCAGCAGCCGGCAAGGACTAGCGGAAGAGACCCAGTACTTC. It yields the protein CASSRQGLAEETQYF.

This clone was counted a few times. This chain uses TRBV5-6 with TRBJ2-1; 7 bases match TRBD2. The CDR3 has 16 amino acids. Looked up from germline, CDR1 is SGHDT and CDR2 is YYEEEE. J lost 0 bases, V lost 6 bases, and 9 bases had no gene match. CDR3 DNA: TGTGCCAGCAACCGCGGGGGTTTGAGCTCCTACAATGAGCAGTTCTTC. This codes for CASNRGGLSSYNEQFF.

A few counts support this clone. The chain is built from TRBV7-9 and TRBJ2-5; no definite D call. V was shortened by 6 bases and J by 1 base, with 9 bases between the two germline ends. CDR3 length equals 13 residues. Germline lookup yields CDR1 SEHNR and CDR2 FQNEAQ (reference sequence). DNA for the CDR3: TGTGCCAGCAGTTTGACAATCCAAGAGACCCAGTACTTC. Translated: CASSLTIQETQYF.

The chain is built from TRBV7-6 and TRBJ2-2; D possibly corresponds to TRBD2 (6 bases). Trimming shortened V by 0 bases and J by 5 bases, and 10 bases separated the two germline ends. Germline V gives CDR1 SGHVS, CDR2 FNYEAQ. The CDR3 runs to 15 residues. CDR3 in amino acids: CASSLAEGWTGELFF. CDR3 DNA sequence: TGTGCCAGCAGCTTAGCGGAGGGTTGGACCGGGGAGCTGTTTTTT.

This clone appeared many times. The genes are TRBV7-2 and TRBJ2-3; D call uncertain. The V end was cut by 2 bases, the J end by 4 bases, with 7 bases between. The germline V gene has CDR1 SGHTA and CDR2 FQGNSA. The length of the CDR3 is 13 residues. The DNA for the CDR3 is TGTGCCAGCAGCTTAAGGATGGCAGATACGCAGTATTTT. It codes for CASSLRMADTQYF.

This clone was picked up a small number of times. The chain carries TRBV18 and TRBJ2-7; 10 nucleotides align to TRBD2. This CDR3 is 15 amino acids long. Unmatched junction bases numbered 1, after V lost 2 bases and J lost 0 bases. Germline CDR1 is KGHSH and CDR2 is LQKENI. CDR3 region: CASSPKRGGSYEQYF. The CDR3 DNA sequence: TGTGCCAGCTCACCAAAGCGGGGGGGCTCCTACGAGCAGTACTTC. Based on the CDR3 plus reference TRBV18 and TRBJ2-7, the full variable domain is NAGVMQNPRHLVRRRGQEARLRCSPMKGHSHVYWYRQLPEEGLKFMVYLQKENIIDESGMPKERFSAEFPKEGPSILRIQQVVRGDSAAYFCASSPKRGGSYEQYFGPGTRLTVT.

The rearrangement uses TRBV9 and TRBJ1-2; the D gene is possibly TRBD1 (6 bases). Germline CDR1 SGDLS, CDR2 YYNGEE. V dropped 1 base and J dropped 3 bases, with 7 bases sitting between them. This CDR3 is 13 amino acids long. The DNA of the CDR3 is TGTGCCAGCAGCGTATCAGGGGACTATGGCTACACCTTC. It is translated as CASSVSGDYGYTF.

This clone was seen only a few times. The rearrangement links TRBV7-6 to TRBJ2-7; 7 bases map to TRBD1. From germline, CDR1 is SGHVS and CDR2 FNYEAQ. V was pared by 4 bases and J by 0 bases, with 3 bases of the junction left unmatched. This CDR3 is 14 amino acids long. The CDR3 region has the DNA TGTGCCAGCAGCTCGGACAGGCACTCCTACGAGCAGTACTTC. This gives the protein CASSSDRHSYEQYF.

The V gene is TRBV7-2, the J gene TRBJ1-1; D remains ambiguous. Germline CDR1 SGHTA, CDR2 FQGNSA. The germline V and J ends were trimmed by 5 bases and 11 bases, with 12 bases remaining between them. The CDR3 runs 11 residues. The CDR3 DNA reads TGTGCCAGCAGCCCCCAGGTGCGCGCTTTCTTT. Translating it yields CASSPQVRAFF. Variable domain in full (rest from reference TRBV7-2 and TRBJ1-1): GAGVSQSPSNKVTEKGKDVELRCDPISGHTALYWYRQSLGQGLEFLIYFQGNSAPDKSGLPSDRFSAERTGGSVSTLTIQRTQQEDSAVYLCASSPQVRAFFGQGTRLTVV.

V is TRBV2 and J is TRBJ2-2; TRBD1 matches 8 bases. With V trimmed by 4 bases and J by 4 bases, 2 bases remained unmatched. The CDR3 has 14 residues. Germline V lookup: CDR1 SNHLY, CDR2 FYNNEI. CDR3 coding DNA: TGTGCCAGCAGTGCACAGGGGGGCACCGGGGAGCTGTTTTTT. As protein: CASSAQGGTGELFF.

CDR3 nucleotide sequence: TGTGCCAGCAGCTTAGGGCCGGACAGTCCGTACGAGCAGTACTTC. Translation: CASSLGPDSPYEQYF. The chain is built from TRBV7-2 and TRBJ2-7, with D possibly matching TRBD1 (6 bases). Trimming took off 1 base at V and 4 bases at J, with 14 bases between the two ends. Germline CDR1 and CDR2: SGHTA and FQGNSA. The length of the CDR3 is 15 residues.

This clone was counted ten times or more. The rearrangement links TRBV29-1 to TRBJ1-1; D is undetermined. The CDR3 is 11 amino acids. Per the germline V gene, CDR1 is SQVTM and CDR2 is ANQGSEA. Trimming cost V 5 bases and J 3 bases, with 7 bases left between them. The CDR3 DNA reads TGCAGCGTTATTAGGGACACTGAAGCTTTCTTT. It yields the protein CSVIRDTEAFF.

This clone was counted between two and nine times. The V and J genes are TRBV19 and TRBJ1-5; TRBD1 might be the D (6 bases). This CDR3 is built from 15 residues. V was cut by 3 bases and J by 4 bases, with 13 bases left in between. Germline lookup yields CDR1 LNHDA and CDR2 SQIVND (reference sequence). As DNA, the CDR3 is TGTGCCAGTAGTATGATGGCAGGGGAGAATCAGCCCCAGCATTTT. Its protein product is CASSMMAGENQPQHF.

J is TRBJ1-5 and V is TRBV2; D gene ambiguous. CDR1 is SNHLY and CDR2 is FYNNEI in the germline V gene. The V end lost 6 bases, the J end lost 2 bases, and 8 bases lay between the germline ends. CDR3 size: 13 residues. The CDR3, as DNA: TGTGCCAGCAGCGATACAGGCAATCAGCCCCAGCATTTT. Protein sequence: CASSDTGNQPQHF.

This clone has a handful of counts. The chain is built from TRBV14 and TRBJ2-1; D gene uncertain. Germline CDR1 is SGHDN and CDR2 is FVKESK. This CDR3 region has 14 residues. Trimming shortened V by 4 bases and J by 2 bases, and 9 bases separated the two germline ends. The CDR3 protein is CASSRVGTYNEQFF. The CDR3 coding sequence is TGTGCCAGCAGCCGAGTTGGGACCTACAATGAGCAGTTCTTC.

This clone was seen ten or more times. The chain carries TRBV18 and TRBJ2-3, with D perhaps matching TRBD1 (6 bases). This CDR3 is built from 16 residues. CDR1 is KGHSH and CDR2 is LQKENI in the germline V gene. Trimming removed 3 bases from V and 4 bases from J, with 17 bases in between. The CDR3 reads CASSPSGQPLADTQYF. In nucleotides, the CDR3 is TGTGCCAGCTCACCTTCTGGACAGCCCCTCGCAGATACGCAGTATTTT.

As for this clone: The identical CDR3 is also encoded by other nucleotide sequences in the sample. The CDR3 spells CASSSAYEQYF. In DNA form, the CDR3 reads TGTGCCAGCAGCTCGGCATACGAGCAGTACTTC. This chain joins TRBV11-2 and TRBJ2-7; D remains ambiguous. Germline CDR1 SGHAT, CDR2 FQNNGV. The CDR3 runs to 11 residues. Trimming left V 4 bases short and J 4 bases short, with 5 bases between.

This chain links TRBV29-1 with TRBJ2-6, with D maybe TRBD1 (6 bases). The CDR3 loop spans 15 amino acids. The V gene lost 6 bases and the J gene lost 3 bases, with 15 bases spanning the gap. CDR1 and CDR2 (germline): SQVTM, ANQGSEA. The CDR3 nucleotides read TGCAGCGTCGCACAGGGCGGGTTTGGGGCCAACGTCCTGACTTTC. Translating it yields CSVAQGGFGANVLTF.

The CDR3 protein is CASAFDPRAQQYF. CDR3 in DNA: TGTGCTAGTGCTTTCGACCCCAGGGCTCAGCAGTACTTC. The genes are TRBV12-5 and TRBJ2-7, with a tentative D call TRBD1 (5 bases). The CDR3 is 13 residues long. CDR1 and CDR2 (germline): LGHNT, FRNRAP. Trimming left V 7 bases short and J 8 bases short, with 18 bases between.

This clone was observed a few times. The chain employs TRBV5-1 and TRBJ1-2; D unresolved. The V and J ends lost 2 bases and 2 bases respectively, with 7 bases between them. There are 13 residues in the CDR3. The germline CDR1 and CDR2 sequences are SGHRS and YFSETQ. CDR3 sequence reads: CASSLNYNYGYTF. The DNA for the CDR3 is TGCGCCAGCAGCTTAAATTACAACTATGGCTACACCTTC.

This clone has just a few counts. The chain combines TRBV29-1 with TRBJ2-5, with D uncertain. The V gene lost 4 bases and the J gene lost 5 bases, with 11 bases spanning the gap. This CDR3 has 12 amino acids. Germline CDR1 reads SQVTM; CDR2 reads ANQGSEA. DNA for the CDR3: TGCAGCGTTGGAGCGTGGGGTGAGACCCAGTACTTC. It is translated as CSVGAWGETQYF.

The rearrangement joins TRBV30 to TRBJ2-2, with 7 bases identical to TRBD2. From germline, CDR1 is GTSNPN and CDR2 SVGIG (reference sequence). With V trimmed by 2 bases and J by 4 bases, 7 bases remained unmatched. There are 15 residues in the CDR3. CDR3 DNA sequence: TGTGCCTGGAGTTCCCCTAGCGGAGCCACCGGGGAGCTGTTTTTT. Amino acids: CAWSSPSGATGELFF.

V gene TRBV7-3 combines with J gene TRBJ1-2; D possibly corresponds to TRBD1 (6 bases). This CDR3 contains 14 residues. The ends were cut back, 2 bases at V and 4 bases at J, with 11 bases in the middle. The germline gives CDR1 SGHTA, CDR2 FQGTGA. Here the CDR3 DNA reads TGTGCCAGCAGCTTATCAGGGGTCCCCTATGGCTACACCTTC. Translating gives CASSLSGVPYGYTF.

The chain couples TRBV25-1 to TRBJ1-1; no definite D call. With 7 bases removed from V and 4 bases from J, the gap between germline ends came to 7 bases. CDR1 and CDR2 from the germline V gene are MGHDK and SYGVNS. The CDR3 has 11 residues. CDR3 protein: CASMGFTEAFF. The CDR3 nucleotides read TGTGCCAGCATGGGGTTCACTGAAGCTTTCTTT.

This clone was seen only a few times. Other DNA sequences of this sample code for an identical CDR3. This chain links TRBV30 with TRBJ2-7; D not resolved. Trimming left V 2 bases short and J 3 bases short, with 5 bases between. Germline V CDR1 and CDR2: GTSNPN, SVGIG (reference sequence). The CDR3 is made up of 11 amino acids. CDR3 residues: CAWSLSYEQYF. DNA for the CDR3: TGTGCCTGGAGTCTAAGCTACGAGCAGTACTTC.

This CDR3 is CSVGTSGYGDTQYF. The CDR3 bases are TGCAGCGTTGGGACTAGCGGGTATGGAGATACGCAGTATTTT. The chain carries TRBV29-1 and TRBJ2-3; 11 bases align to TRBD2. Germline lookup yields CDR1 SQVTM and CDR2 ANQGSEA. Trimming cost V 4 bases and J 5 bases; bases outside gene matches: 5. The CDR3 is made up of 14 amino acids.